This entry concerns a single T cell receptor beta chain. Its antigen is unknown. This CDR3 spans 15 amino acids. The ends lost 6 bases at V and 3 bases at J; junction bases unmatched: 10. Germline V gives CDR1 SNHLY, CDR2 FYNNEI. Amplification used 60 Vbeta primers and 13 Jbeta primers. TCRdb's table, derived via immunoSEQ multiplex PCR, lists solely in-frame clones and lacks some. The data show 150,000 to 200,000 clones, around four fifths seen once. The source of the sample is a study of cytomegalovirus exposure and HLA in healthy donors. Study-level findings and limits: Upon later analysis, TCR association rates were observed to vary by HLA locus, being highest for DRB1 and lowest for HLA-C.

Sequencing was done on a sample of PBMCs. The TCR comes from a woman aged 60-70 years in good health and CMV-seropositive. The chain has TRBV2 and TRBJ1-2; 7 bases map to TRBD1. CDR3 region: CASRRDRAGDYGYTF. The CDR3 region has the DNA TGTGCCAGCAGACGAGACAGGGCTGGGGACTATGGCTACACCTTC.